Each of the 28 T cell receptor beta chains below was sequenced from the same sample in a study of beta chain features in type 1 diabetes. The whole isolated RNA underwent reverse transcription, so sequencing captured expressed TCRB transcripts. Sequencing used immunoSEQ multiplex PCR; TCRdb keeps in-frame clones, though not all of them. Here the sample spans 35,000 to 50,000 clones, approximately 48% being singletons. Sequencing input: stem cell memory CD4+ T cells from blood. The receptors derive from a woman under 40 in good health.

The V and J genes are TRBV18 and TRBJ1-2, with 8 bases identical to TRBD1. This CDR3 has 15 amino acids. Trimming cost V 4 bases and J 4 bases; bases outside gene matches: 8. Germline CDR1 reads KGHSH; CDR2 reads LQKENI. The CDR3 sequence: CASSRNDRGLYGYTF. CDR3 bases: TGTGCCAGCTCACGGAATGACAGGGGCCTCTATGGCTACACCTTC. Variable domain in full (rest from reference TRBV18 and TRBJ1-2): NAGVMQNPRHLVRRRGQEARLRCSPMKGHSHVYWYRQLPEEGLKFMVYLQKENIIDESGMPKERFSAEFPKEGPSILRIQQVVRGDSAAYFCASSRNDRGLYGYTFGSGTRLTVV.

CDR3 sequence (DNA): TGTGCCTGGACTAGCGGGGTTATCACAGATACGCAGTATTTT. As protein: CAWTSGVITDTQYF. V usage is TRBV30 and J usage is TRBJ2-3; 9 nucleotides line up with TRBD2. The CDR3 has 14 residues. V lost 4 bases and J lost 2; bases outside the gene matches: 4. Per germline, CDR1 GTSNPN and CDR2 SVGIG (reference sequence).

V and J are TRBV9 and TRBJ2-2, with D perhaps TRBD2 (5 bases). There are 15 residues in the CDR3. Germline V gene sequence: CDR1 SGDLS, CDR2 YYNGEE. The V end lost 0 bases, the J end lost 5 bases, and 11 bases lay between the germline ends. DNA of the CDR3: TGTGCCAGCAGCGTAGAGAGGGTCGGGACCGGGGAGCTGTTTTTT. This translates into CASSVERVGTGELFF. The full variable domain, with the rest looked up from reference TRBV9 and TRBJ2-2, is DSGVTQTPKHLITATGQRVTLRCSPRSGDLSVYWYQQSLDQGLQFLIQYYNGEERAKGNILERFSAQQFPDLHSELNLSSLELGDSALYFCASSVERVGTGELFFGEGSRLTVL.

This clone has a single count. The genes are TRBV13 and TRBJ2-1; 10 nucleotides line up with TRBD2. The CDR3 length is 17 residues. Germline loops: CDR1 PRHDT, CDR2 FYEKMQ (reference sequence). Trimming cost V 0 bases and J 10 bases; bases outside gene matches: 12. The CDR3 nucleotides read TGTGCCAGCAGCTTAGGAGAACTAGCGGGACGTTCTGCCGAGCAGTTCTTC. Translated, it gives CASSLGELAGRSAEQFF.

This chain joins TRBV7-2 and TRBJ1-2; D is ambiguous. This CDR3 contains 12 residues. V was pared by 1 base and J by 9 bases, with 9 bases between. CDR1 SGHTA and CDR2 FQGNSA come from the germline V gene. CDR3 DNA sequence: TGTGCCAGCAGCTTAGAGACAACCCGCTACACCTTC. It specifies CASSLETTRYTF.

This rearrangement joins TRBV10-3 to TRBJ1-1; 8 nucleotides align to TRBD1. This CDR3 comprises 12 residues. Germline trimming cut 6 bases from V and 8 bases from J; bases unmatched to any gene: 5. From germline, CDR1 is ENHRY and CDR2 SYGVKD. In DNA, the CDR3 is TGTGCCATCAGAGGACAGGGCGGAGAAGCTTTCTTT. Protein product: CAIRGQGGEAFF.

The chain is built from TRBV29-1 and TRBJ2-7; TRBD1 might be the D (6 bases). CDR1 and CDR2 from the germline V gene are SQVTM and ANQGSEA. Trimming cost V 6 bases and J 2 bases, with 11 bases left between them. The CDR3 is 12 residues long. Here the CDR3 reads CSVRTAPYEQYF. CDR3 bases: TGCAGCGTCAGGACAGCGCCCTACGAGCAGTACTTC.

The rearrangement links TRBV4-2 to TRBJ2-2; 10 bases match TRBD2. This CDR3 has 17 amino acids. Trimming removed 5 bases from V and 7 bases from J; junction bases left unmatched: 13. Germline V CDR1 and CDR2: LGHNA, YNFKEQ. CDR3: CASSLVRLAGEVGELFF. The CDR3 region has the DNA TGTGCCAGCAGCTTGGTACGGCTAGCGGGAGAGGTCGGGGAGCTGTTTTTT.

The V and J genes are TRBV7-9 and TRBJ1-5, with 8 bases that match TRBD1. CDR3 length: 15 amino acids. V lost 3 bases, J lost 3 bases, and 4 bases stayed unmatched. Per germline, CDR1 SEHNR and CDR2 FQNEAQ (reference sequence). Here the CDR3 DNA reads TGTGCCAGCAGCTTCGACAGGGGCCCCAATCAGCCCCAGCATTTT. Protein product: CASSFDRGPNQPQHF.

The chain is built from TRBV9 and TRBJ2-5, with 11 bases that match TRBD1. The CDR3 is 14 amino acids. J gave up 4 bases and V 3 bases, and 2 bases lay outside the gene matches. Germline CDR1 and CDR2: SGDLS and YYNGEE. CDR3 amino acids: CASSGGTGGETQYF. The CDR3 DNA sequence: TGTGCCAGCAGCGGAGGGACAGGGGGAGAGACCCAGTACTTC. The full variable domain, in which reference TRBV9 and TRBJ2-5 provide the parts outside the CDR3, is DSGVTQTPKHLITATGQRVTLRCSPRSGDLSVYWYQQSLDQGLQFLIQYYNGEERAKGNILERFSAQQFPDLHSELNLSSLELGDSALYFCASSGGTGGETQYFGPGTRLLVL.

This clone occurred a few times. The chain has TRBV7-3 and TRBJ2-2; a weak D match, TRBD1 (5 bases). V dropped 5 bases and J dropped 4 bases, with 14 bases sitting between them. CDR3 length: 15 residues. CDR1 is SGHTA and CDR2 is FQGTGA in the germline V gene. The CDR3 DNA follows: TGTGCCAGCAGCCCCCAGGGCTCGGGCACCGGGGAGCTGTTTTTT. Translating it yields CASSPQGSGTGELFF.

J is TRBJ2-7 and V is TRBV7-6; D is perhaps TRBD1 (5 bases). Trimming cost V 5 bases and J 2 bases, with 10 bases left between them. The CDR3 consists of 13 residues. Germline V gene lookup returns CDR1 SGHVS and CDR2 FNYEAQ. CDR3 sequence: CASSVLGAYEQYF. DNA for the CDR3: TGTGCCAGCAGCGTTTTAGGGGCCTACGAGCAGTACTTC.

The rearrangement links TRBV30 to TRBJ2-5, with D perhaps matching TRBD1 (6 bases). The germline V gene encodes CDR1 GTSNPN and CDR2 SVGIG (reference sequence). V was shortened by 2 bases and J by 5 bases, with 6 bases between the two germline ends. The CDR3 is 11 residues long. In DNA form, the CDR3 reads TGTGCCTGGAGTAGGGGGGAGACCCAGTACTTC. Its protein is CAWSRGETQYF.

The chain joins TRBV7-2 to TRBJ2-2, with D possibly matching TRBD2 (6 bases). The germline V and J ends were trimmed by 2 bases and 1 base, with 11 bases remaining between them. CDR3 length: 16 amino acids. Per the germline V gene, CDR1 is SGHTA and CDR2 is FQGNSA. The DNA of the CDR3 is TGTGCCAGCAGCTTATGGACCGGGGGGAACACCGGGGAGCTGTTTTTT. Protein: CASSLWTGGNTGELFF.

In its sample, this clone was seen a few times. The J gene is TRBJ2-3, the V gene TRBV28; perhaps TRBD2 as D (5 bases). The germline gives CDR1 MDHEN, CDR2 SYDVKM. V was clipped by 7 bases and J by 4 bases, with 18 bases between them. CDR3 size: 15 residues. As DNA, the CDR3 is TGTGCCAGCACCTTGATAAGGACTCTAGCAGATACGCAGTATTTT. It translates to CASTLIRTLADTQYF.

This clone was observed a handful of times. The V call is TRBV4-1, the J call TRBJ2-1, with TRBD1 matching over 7 bases. The CDR3 runs to 15 residues. Germline lookup yields CDR1 MGHRA and CDR2 YSYEKL. Unmatched junction bases numbered 1, after V lost 0 bases and J lost 2 bases. The CDR3 DNA is TGCGCCAGCAGCCAAGAGACAGGGCCCTACAATGAGCAGTTCTTC. Protein: CASSQETGPYNEQFF.

The chain carries TRBV28 and TRBJ2-5, with 12 bases lining up with TRBD2. Gene TRBJ2-7 matches the end of the DNA better, so the J call may be wrong. Germline V gives CDR1 MDHEN, CDR2 SYDVKM. This CDR3 has 14 amino acids. CDR3 in amino acids: CASSRLAGVYEQYF. The DNA of the CDR3 is TGTGCCAGCAGCAGACTAGCGGGAGTTTACGAGCAGTACTTC.

This clone has only a few counts. The chain joins TRBV6-6 to TRBJ1-1; possible D gene TRBD1, 6 bases. Trimming shortened V by 6 bases and J by 0 bases, and 17 bases separated the two germline ends. Germline CDR1 and CDR2: MNHNY and SVGAGI (reference sequence). The CDR3 length is 16 residues. This chain's CDR3 is CASRSGTKRVNTEAFF. DNA for the CDR3: TGTGCCAGCAGATCCGGGACAAAAAGGGTGAACACTGAAGCTTTCTTT.

This clone has more than one count but fewer than ten. V and J are TRBV5-6 and TRBJ2-1, with 10 nucleotides matching TRBD2. Germline CDR1 SGHDT, CDR2 YYEEEE. Losses at the gene ends were 4 bases for V and 9 bases for J; bases not matched to a gene: 13. The length of the CDR3 is 16 residues. This chain's CDR3 is CASSRRSSGRDPEQFF. Here the CDR3 DNA reads TGTGCCAGCAGCCGACGTTCGAGCGGGAGGGATCCTGAGCAGTTCTTC.

V is TRBV6-1 and J is TRBJ1-2, with TRBD1 matching over 7 bases. V shed 5 bases, J shed 8 bases, and the junction held 8 bases outside the gene matches. Germline values: CDR1 MNHNS, CDR2 SASEGT. The CDR3 covers 13 residues. Here the CDR3 reads CASSLDREEGYTF. The CDR3 DNA follows: TGTGCCAGCAGTCTTGACAGGGAAGAAGGCTACACCTTC.

The genes are TRBV18 and TRBJ2-5, with D unresolved. Trimming took 6 bases from V and 5 from J, leaving 10 bases between them. Looked up from germline, CDR1 is KGHSH and CDR2 is LQKENI. There are 12 residues in the CDR3. The CDR3: CASSPLRETQYF. In nucleotides, the CDR3 is TGTGCCAGCTCGCCCCTTCGGGAGACCCAGTACTTC.

The chain employs TRBV28 and TRBJ2-7; 11 nucleotides line up with TRBD2. Looked up from germline, CDR1 is MDHEN and CDR2 is SYDVKM. The CDR3 spans 15 residues. With 5 bases clipped from V and 2 bases from J, the junction kept 5 bases outside the gene matches. CDR3 in DNA: TGTGCCAGCAGTCTCATAGCGGGAGGGCCCTACGAGCAGTACTTC. Translation: CASSLIAGGPYEQYF.

The chain uses TRBV23-1 and TRBJ2-5; 10 positions match TRBD1. TRBV23-1 falls under the ORF class, with uncertain function. The CDR3 loop spans 16 amino acids. V trimming: 2 bases; J trimming: 5 bases; junction bases outside the gene matches: 8. The CDR3 sequence: CASSQKTTGGLETQYF. The DNA for the CDR3 is TGCGCCAGCAGTCAAAAAACGACAGGGGGCCTGGAGACCCAGTACTTC.

This clone was observed a handful of times. Other DNA sequences within the sample encode an identical CDR3. This CDR3 is CASSPGLAGVYEQYF. The CDR3 DNA sequence: TGTGCCAGCAGCCCGGGACTAGCGGGAGTATACGAGCAGTACTTC. This chain joins TRBV7-3 and TRBJ2-7; 14 bases are a match to TRBD2. Germline-derived CDR1 and CDR2 are SGHTA and FQGTGA. Germline trimming cut 5 bases from V and 4 bases from J; bases unmatched to any gene: 4. CDR3 length: 15 amino acids.

This sequence joins TRBV7-8 and TRBJ1-4; possibly TRBD1 for D (5 bases). V was clipped by 3 bases and J by 2 bases, with 10 bases between them. The CDR3 has 15 amino acids. Germline CDR1 reads SGHVS; CDR2 reads FQNEAQ. The DNA for the CDR3 is TGTGCCAGCAGCTTGGGGACTCGGACTAATGAAAAACTGTTTTTT. Encoded protein: CASSLGTRTNEKLFF.

The chain links TRBV5-1 to TRBJ2-7, with D possibly being TRBD2 (5 bases). The germline V gene has CDR1 SGHRS and CDR2 YFSETQ. CDR3 size: 14 residues. Between the trimmed V and J ends, which lost 0 bases and 5 bases, there was a span of 12 bases. The CDR3 nucleotides are TGCGCCAGCAGCTTGGAATTGGCCGGGAACGAGCAGTACTTC. Amino acid sequence: CASSLELAGNEQYF. Variable domain in full (rest from reference TRBV5-1 and TRBJ2-7): KAGVTQTPRYLIKTRGQQVTLSCSPISGHRSVSWYQQTPGQGLQFLFEYFSETQRNKGNFPGRFSGRQFSNSRSEMNVSTLELGDSALYLCASSLELAGNEQYFGPGTRLTVT.

This clone occurred a few times. The J gene is TRBJ1-2, the V gene TRBV4-3, with unresolved D. Germline V gives CDR1 LGHNA, CDR2 YSLEER. This CDR3 spans 14 amino acids. The V gene lost 3 bases and the J gene lost 0 bases, with 8 bases spanning the gap. The CDR3 is CASSHTNPNYGYTF. CDR3 in DNA: TGCGCCAGCAGCCATACTAACCCTAACTATGGCTACACCTTC.

V gene TRBV15 combines with J gene TRBJ2-6, with no clear D. CDR3 length: 15 amino acids. Looked up from germline, CDR1 is LNHNV and CDR2 is YYDKDF (reference sequence). V lost 3 bases to trimming and J lost 4 bases, with 10 bases between them. In nucleotides, the CDR3 is TGTGCCACCAGCAGTGGAGCCTTCGGGGCCAACGTCCTGACTTTC. Translating it yields CATSSGAFGANVLTF.